The present entry profiles one T cell receptor beta chain with its context. There are 16 residues in the CDR3. Germline CDR1 SGHRS, CDR2 YFSETQ. Deletions cut 4 bases from V and 0 bases from J, with 16 bases between. These data come from a study of OX40 agonist ivuxolimab in advanced cancers. Generated by immunoSEQ multiplex PCR, the TCRdb table keeps only in-frame clones and is missing some. The sample includes 40,000 or so clones, about 82% of them seen just once. The source of this sequence is an adult with an advanced solid tumor such as melanoma, head and neck, liver or kidney cancer. The sequencing here drew on CD4+ or CD8+ T cells sorted from blood, taken in a trial of the OX40 agonist ivuxolimab. V usage is TRBV5-1 and J usage is TRBJ1-2; D is undetermined. CDR3 bases: TGCGCCAGCAGCCCGAGGCCCTCCGAAGCTAACTATGGCTACACCTTC. Its translation is CASSPRPSEANYGYTF.